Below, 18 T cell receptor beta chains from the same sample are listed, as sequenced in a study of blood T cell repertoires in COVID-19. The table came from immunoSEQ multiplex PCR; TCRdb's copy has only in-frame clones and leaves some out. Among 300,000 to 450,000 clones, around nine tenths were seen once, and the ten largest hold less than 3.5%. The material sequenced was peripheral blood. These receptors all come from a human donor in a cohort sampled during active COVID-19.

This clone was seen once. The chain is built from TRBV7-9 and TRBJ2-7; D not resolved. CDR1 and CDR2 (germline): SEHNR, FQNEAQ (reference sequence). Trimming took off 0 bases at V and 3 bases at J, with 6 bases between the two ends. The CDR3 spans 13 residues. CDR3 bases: TGTGCCAGCAGCTTAGCATCCCGCTACGAGCAGTACTTC. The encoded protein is CASSLASRYEQYF.

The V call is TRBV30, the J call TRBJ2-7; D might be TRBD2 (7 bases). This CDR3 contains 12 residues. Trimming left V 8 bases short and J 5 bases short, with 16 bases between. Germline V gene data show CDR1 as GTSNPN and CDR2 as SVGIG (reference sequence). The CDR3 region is CAGEGGGHEQYF. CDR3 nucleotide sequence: TGTGCCGGGGAGGGGGGGGGCCACGAGCAGTACTTC.

The CDR3 DNA is TGTGCCACCAGCGCGGGACGGACCTCGGGTGGCTACACCTTC. It specifies CATSAGRTSGGYTF. The chain has TRBV15 and TRBJ1-2, with D tentatively TRBD1 (5 bases). CDR1 is LNHNV, CDR2 YYDKDF, per germline (reference sequence). The CDR3 has 14 residues. V lost 5 bases and J 7 bases, leaving 17 bases between the germline ends.

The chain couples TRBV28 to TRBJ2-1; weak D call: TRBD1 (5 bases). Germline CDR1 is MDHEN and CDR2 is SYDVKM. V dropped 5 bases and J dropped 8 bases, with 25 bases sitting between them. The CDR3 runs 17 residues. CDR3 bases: TGTGCCAGCAGTCTCCTAGGGGCCTTGGGCGATTCTGATGAGCAGTTCTTC. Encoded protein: CASSLLGALGDSDEQFF.

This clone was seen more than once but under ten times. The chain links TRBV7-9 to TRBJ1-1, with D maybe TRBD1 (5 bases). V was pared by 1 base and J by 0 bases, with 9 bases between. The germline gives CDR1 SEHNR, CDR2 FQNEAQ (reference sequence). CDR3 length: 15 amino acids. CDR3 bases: TGTGCCAGCAGCTTAGGGTCAGGGATGAACACTGAAGCTTTCTTT. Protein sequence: CASSLGSGMNTEAFF.

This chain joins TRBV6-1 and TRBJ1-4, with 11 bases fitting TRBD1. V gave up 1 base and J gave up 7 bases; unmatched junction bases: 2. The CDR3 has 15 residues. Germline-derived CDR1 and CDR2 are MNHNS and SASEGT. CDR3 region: CASSEGTGGFEKLFF. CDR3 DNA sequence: TGTGCCAGCAGTGAAGGGACAGGGGGCTTTGAAAAACTGTTTTTT.

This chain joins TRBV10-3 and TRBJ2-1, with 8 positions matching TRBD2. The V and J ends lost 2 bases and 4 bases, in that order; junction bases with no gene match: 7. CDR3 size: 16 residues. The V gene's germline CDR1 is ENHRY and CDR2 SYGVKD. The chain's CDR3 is CAISEPAGGVYNEQFF. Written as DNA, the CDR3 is TGTGCCATCAGTGAGCCGGCGGGGGGCGTTTACAATGAGCAGTTCTTC.

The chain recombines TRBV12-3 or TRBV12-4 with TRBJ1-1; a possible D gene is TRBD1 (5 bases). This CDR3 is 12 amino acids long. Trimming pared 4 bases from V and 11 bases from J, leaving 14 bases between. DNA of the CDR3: TGTGCCAGCAGTTCGGGACCGGCGGGGGCTTTCTTT. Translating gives CASSSGPAGAFF.

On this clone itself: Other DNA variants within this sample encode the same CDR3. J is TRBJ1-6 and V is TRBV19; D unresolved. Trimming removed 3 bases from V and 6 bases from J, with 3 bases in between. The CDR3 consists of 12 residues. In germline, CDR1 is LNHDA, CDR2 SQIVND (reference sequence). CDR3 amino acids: CASSIGNSPLHF. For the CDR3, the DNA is TGTGCCAGTAGTATCGGTAATTCACCCCTCCACTTT.

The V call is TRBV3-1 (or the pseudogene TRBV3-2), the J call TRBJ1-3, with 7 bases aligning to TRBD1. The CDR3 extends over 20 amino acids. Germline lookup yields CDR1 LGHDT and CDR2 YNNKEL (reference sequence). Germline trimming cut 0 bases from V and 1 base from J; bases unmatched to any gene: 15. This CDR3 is CASSQEGGRYPQKSGNTIYF. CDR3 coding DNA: TGTGCCAGCAGCCAAGAAGGGGGCAGGTACCCTCAGAAGTCTGGAAACACCATATATTTT.

For the CDR3, the DNA is TGTGCCAGCAGCCCCAGGAGCGGGAGGTCCTACAATGAGCAGTTCTTC. Encoded protein: CASSPRSGRSYNEQFF. This chain uses TRBV7-3 with TRBJ2-1; 9 bases fit TRBD2. This CDR3 has 16 residues. The germline gives CDR1 SGHTA, CDR2 FQGTGA. V lost 5 bases and J lost 1; bases outside the gene matches: 6.

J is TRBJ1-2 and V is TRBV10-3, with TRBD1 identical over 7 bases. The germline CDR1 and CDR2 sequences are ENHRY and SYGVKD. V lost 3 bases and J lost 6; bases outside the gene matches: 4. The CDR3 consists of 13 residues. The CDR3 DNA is TGTGCCATCAGTGATAGAGGGGGCAATGGCTACACCTTC. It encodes CAISDRGGNGYTF.

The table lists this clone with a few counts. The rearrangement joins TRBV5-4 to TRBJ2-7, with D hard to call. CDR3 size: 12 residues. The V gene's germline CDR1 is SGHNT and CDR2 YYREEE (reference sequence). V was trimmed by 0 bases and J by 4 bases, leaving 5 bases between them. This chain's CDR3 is CASSLDRYEQYF. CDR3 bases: TGTGCCAGCAGCTTGGACAGATACGAGCAGTACTTC.

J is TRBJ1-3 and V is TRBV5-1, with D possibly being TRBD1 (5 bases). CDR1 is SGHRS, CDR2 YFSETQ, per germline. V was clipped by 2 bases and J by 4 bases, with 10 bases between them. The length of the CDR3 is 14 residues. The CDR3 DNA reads TGCGCCAGCAGCTTCCAGGGAGGAGGAAACACCATATATTTT. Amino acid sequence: CASSFQGGGNTIYF.

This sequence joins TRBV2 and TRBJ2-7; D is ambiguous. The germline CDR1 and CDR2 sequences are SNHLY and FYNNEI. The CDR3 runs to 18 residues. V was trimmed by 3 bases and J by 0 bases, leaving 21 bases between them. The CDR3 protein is CASSDPLSAWSNSYEQYF. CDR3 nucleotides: TGTGCCAGCAGTGATCCCCTATCCGCATGGAGCAACTCCTACGAGCAGTACTTC.

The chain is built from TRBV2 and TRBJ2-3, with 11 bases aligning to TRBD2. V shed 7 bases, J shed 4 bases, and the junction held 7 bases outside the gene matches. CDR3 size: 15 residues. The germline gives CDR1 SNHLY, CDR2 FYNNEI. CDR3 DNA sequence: TGTGCCAGCACCATGCTAGCGGGGGGAGCAGATACGCAGTATTTT. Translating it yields CASTMLAGGADTQYF.

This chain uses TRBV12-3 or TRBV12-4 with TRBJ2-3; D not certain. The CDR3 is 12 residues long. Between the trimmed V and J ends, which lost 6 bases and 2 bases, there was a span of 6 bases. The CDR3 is CASRPTTDTQYF. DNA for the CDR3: TGTGCCAGCAGACCTACCACAGATACGCAGTATTTT.

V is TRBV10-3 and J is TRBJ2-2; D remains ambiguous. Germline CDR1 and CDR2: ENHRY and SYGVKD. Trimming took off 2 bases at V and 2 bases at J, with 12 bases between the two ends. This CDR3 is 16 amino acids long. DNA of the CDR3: TGTGCCATCAGTGAGGGAAGGAGAAGAAACACCGGGGAGCTGTTTTTT. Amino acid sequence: CAISEGRRRNTGELFF.